These 5 T cell receptor beta chains originate from one sample sequenced in a study of beta chain features in type 1 diabetes. Isolated RNA was reverse transcribed in full, so expressed TCRB transcripts were sequenced. Clones were read by immunoSEQ multiplex PCR, and TCRdb kept only the in-frame ones, dropping some. The data contain 150,000 or so clones, approximately 9.2% of them singletons. Material for sequencing was central memory CD4+ T cells from blood. The receptors here all came from a man younger than 30 in good health.

This chain connects TRBV30 to TRBJ2-4; a weak D match, TRBD2 (6 bases). V lost 5 bases, J lost 3 bases, and 14 bases lay in between. Germline lookup yields CDR1 GTSNPN and CDR2 SVGIG (reference sequence). CDR3 length: 14 amino acids. The CDR3, as DNA: TGTGCCTGGGAACCGCGGGGAGGCAAAAACATTCAGTACTTC. Its protein product is CAWEPRGGKNIQYF. The full variable domain, in which reference TRBV30 and TRBJ2-4 provide the parts outside the CDR3, is SQTIHQWPATLVQPVGSPLSLECTVEGTSNPNLYWYRQAAGRGLQLLFYSVGIGQISSEVPQNLSASRPQDRQFILSSKKLLLSDSGFYLCAWEPRGGKNIQYFGAGTRLSVL.

J is TRBJ2-2 and V is TRBV19, with 11 bases matching TRBD1. The CDR3 covers 15 residues. V lost 9 bases, J lost 3 bases, and 6 bases stayed unmatched. Per the germline V gene, CDR1 is LNHDA and CDR2 is SQIVND (reference sequence). CDR3 residues: CASHSGQGDTGELFF. CDR3 bases: TGTGCCAGCCACTCGGGACAGGGGGACACCGGGGAGCTGTTTTTT. The full variable domain, completed using reference TRBV19 and TRBJ2-2, is DGGITQSPKYLFRKEGQNVTLSCEQNLNHDAMYWYRQDPGQGLRLIYYSQIVNDFQKGDIAEGYSVSREKKESFPLTVTSAQKNPTAFYLCASHSGQGDTGELFFGEGSRLTVL.

This clone has just a few counts. This chain joins TRBV7-9 and TRBJ1-4; D is possibly TRBD1 (6 bases). This CDR3 region has 15 residues. V lost 5 bases and J lost 7, with 17 bases in between. Germline-derived CDR1 and CDR2 are SEHNR and FQNEAQ (reference sequence). The CDR3 loop reads CASSLPSTGPEKLFF. For the CDR3, the DNA is TGTGCCAGCAGCCTCCCCTCGACAGGCCCTGAAAAACTGTTTTTT.

This clone was seen ten or more times. V gene TRBV28 combines with J gene TRBJ2-3, with 11 bases fitting TRBD2. Germline V CDR1 and CDR2: MDHEN, SYDVKM. J was trimmed by 6 bases and V by 4 bases; bases with no gene match: 9. The CDR3 extends over 16 amino acids. CDR3 DNA sequence: TGTGCCAGCAGTTCCTTAGCGGGGGGGGCCCAGGATACGCAGTATTTT. This sequence encodes CASSSLAGGAQDTQYF.

The gene calls are TRBV30 and TRBJ1-2; 10 bases fit TRBD1. V lost 1 base and J lost 5; bases outside the gene matches: 4. The CDR3 is 14 amino acids. The germline V gene encodes CDR1 GTSNPN and CDR2 SVGIG (reference sequence). The CDR3 spells CAWSGQGARYGYTF. CDR3 DNA: TGTGCCTGGAGTGGACAGGGGGCTCGGTATGGCTACACCTTC.